This TCR beta chain was obtained from a study of tumor-infiltrating lymphocytes in primary liver carcinoma. With around 500 ng total RNA as template and a constant-region primer, TCR beta cDNA was made. Nested multiplex PCR, run for three rounds with slightly modified ARM-PCR, yielded TCR beta libraries. Running around 10 cycles apiece, the first two PCR rounds relied on TRBV1-TRBV30 forward primers together with a C-beta reverse primer. A single record per CDR3 protein comes from TCRdb applying MiXCR to the multiplex PCR reads. The table has 330,000 or so distinct CDR3 sequences, 65% seen once; the top ten hold about 6.1%. Many counts were recorded for this clonotype. Unsorted whole blood supplied the blood RNA, and germline DNA was isolated too. The junction had 3 bases not matched to a gene; V was cut back by 0 bases and J by 14 bases. CDR3 length: 13 residues. Germline-derived CDR1 and CDR2 are LGHNA and YNFKEQ.

V usage is TRBV4-2 and J usage is TRBJ2-1; 11 positions match TRBD2. This clonotype originated in a man aged 35-49 years with primary liver carcinoma and hepatitis B virus infection. Sequencing was performed on peripheral blood. The CDR3 sequence: CASSQDQLAGEFF. The CDR3 DNA follows: TGTGCCAGCAGCCAAGATCAACTAGCGGGAGAGTTCTTC.